The rows below give T cell receptor beta chains drawn from one sample of a study of PD-1 blockade in classical Hodgkin lymphoma. Assay: immunoSEQ multiplex PCR; the TCRdb copy retains only in-frame clones and omits some. This sample has 20,000 to 25,000 clones, with about 70% found just once. The source was peripheral blood mononuclear cells (PBMCs), collected before the fourth cycle of nivolumab. These receptors were taken from a human donor with classical Hodgkin lymphoma. The CDR3 runs from the conserved cysteine through the conserved F or W. The D gene is left open where the match is weak. Size is omitted from some rows. Given values are once, few, many or a class for expanded clones.

TRBV29-1	TRBJ2-6	NA	NA	TGCAGCGTCTTAGTAGCTGGGGCCAACGTCCTGACTTTC	CSVLVAGANVLTF
TRBV18	TRBJ2-3	NA	NA	TGTGCCAGCTCACCCACAGATACGCAGTATTTT	CASSPTDTQYF
TRBV19	TRBJ2-1	NA	TRBD2	TGTGCCAGTAGCAAACCGACTAGCGGGGTCGCCAATGAGCAGTTCTTC	CASSKPTSGVANEQFF
TRBV10-3	TRBJ1-2	NA	NA	TGTGCCATCAGTGAGTCAAAGGTTTACACCTTC	CAISESKVYTF
TRBV15	TRBJ2-3	few	NA	TGTGCCACCCCCCAGAACGGGAGATGCACAGATACGCAGTATTTT	CATPQNGRCTDTQYF
TRBV7-6	TRBJ2-1	NA	TRBD2	TGTGCCAGCAGCTTAATGACTAGCGAGAGCTCCTACAATGAGCAGTTCTTC	CASSLMTSESSYNEQFF
TRBV5-4	TRBJ2-5	NA	NA	TGTGCCAGCAGCTTCTTTGGGGGGAAGACCCAGTACTTC	CASSFFGGKTQYF
TRBV4-2	TRBJ1-5	once	NA	TGTGCCAGCAGCCCCGAACGCCGAGGAAATCAGCCCCAGCATTTT	CASSPERRGNQPQHF
TRBV7-2	TRBJ1-2	NA	NA	TGTGCCAGCAGCATAACAGGCGGGAACTATGGCTACACCTTC	CASSITGGNYGYTF
TRBV5-1	TRBJ2-2	few	TRBD2	TGCGCCAGCAGCAGGGGACTAGCGGGAGTGGACGGGGAGCTGTTTTTT	CASSRGLAGVDGELFF
TRBV30	TRBJ1-2	few	TRBD1	TGTGCCTGGAGTGGGGGACAGACAATTGGCTACACCTTC	CAWSGGQTIGYTF
TRBV29-1	TRBJ2-7	NA	TRBD2	TGCAGCGTCCTGGGCCTAGCGGGCCACGAGCAGTACTTC	CSVLGLAGHEQYF
TRBV5-1	TRBJ2-7	NA	TRBD1	TGCGCCAGCAGCTTTGGCCAGGGGGTGCGGACCGGCTACGAGCAGTACTTC	CASSFGQGVRTGYEQYF
TRBV18	TRBJ2-3	NA	NA	TGTGCCAGCTCACCGGGGACGGGGCGTATAGATACGCAGTATTTT	CASSPGTGRIDTQYF
TRBV9	TRBJ1-4	once	NA	TGTGCCAGCAGCCTCCACGGGGGCGGCGAAAAACTGTTTTTT	CASSLHGGGEKLFF
TRBV6-5	TRBJ1-3	NA	NA	TGTGCCAGCAGTTACTCGAGGGCAACGGCTGGAAACACCATATATTTT	CASSYSRATAGNTIYF
TRBV5-1	TRBJ1-5	medium-sized	TRBD1	TGCGCCAGCAGCTTGGACCCAGGGGGAGCGGACCAGCCCCAGCATTTT	CASSLDPGGADQPQHF
TRBV7-8	TRBJ1-1	NA	NA	TGTGCCAGCAGCCTGACAGGATCGAACACTGAAGCTTTCTTT	CASSLTGSNTEAFF
TRBV18	TRBJ1-5	NA	NA	TGTGCCAGCTCACCCCTAAAAGGCGTTGGCAATCAGCCCCAGCATTTT	CASSPLKGVGNQPQHF
TRBV7-8	TRBJ2-2	NA	NA	TGTGCCAGCAGCTTAGAGGGCGCCTATGTAACCGGGGAGCTGTTTTTT	CASSLEGAYVTGELFF
TRBV6-6	TRBJ2-7	NA	TRBD2	TGTGCCAGCAGTTACTCTGACGGGAGGGCCTACGAGCAGTACTTC	CASSYSDGRAYEQYF
TRBV11-2	TRBJ2-1	NA	TRBD2	TGTGCCAGCAGCTTGTCTAGCGGGAATGAGCAGTTCTTC	CASSLSSGNEQFF
TRBV28	TRBJ2-7	NA	TRBD2	TGTGCCAGCAGACCGCCTGGGACTAACTACGAGCAGTACTTC	CASRPPGTNYEQYF
TRBV30	TRBJ1-2	NA	NA	TGTGCCTGGAGAACCAGGGGCGCTAGCTATGGCTACACCTTC	CAWRTRGASYGYTF
TRBV19	TRBJ2-7	few	TRBD2	TGTGCCAGTAGTCCCGGGACTAGCGGCTACGAGCAGTACTTC	CASSPGTSGYEQYF
TRBV6-1	TRBJ2-1	once	TRBD2	TGTGCCAGCAAAAGTTTAGGGACTAGCGCGAAAATAGCGCTCTTC	CASKSLGTSAKIALF
TRBV30	TRBJ1-5	NA	NA	TGTGCCTGGAGTGTGGGGGTTGTAAGGAATCAGCCCCAGCATTTT	CAWSVGVVRNQPQHF
TRBV6-1	TRBJ2-1	few	NA	TGTGCCAGCAGTGCGCAGACAGTACAGTTCTTC	CASSAQTVQFF
TRBV6-5	TRBJ1-1	NA	NA	TGTGCCAGCAGTTCGGGACAGAACACTGAAGCTTTCTTT	CASSSGQNTEAFF
TRBV7-8	TRBJ2-1	NA	NA	TGTGCCAGCAGCTTCTTTGGGGAGGTGGGCTACAATGAGCAGTTCTTC	CASSFFGEVGYNEQFF
TRBV7-2	TRBJ2-7	NA	NA	TGTGCCAGCAGCTTAGCTCTAAGGTTATCATACGAGCAGTACTTC	CASSLALRLSYEQYF
TRBV10-1	TRBJ1-1	NA	NA	TGCGCCAGCAGTGAGTTGCCGTTAAACACTGAAGCTTTCTTT	CASSELPLNTEAFF
TRBV19	TRBJ2-3	NA	NA	TGTGCCAGTAGGCAGGGGGGGGGTTCAGATACGCAGTATTTT	CASRQGGGSDTQYF
TRBV6-5	TRBJ2-7	NA	NA	TGTGCCAGCAGTTACTCAAGGGGGAGCTCCTACGAGCAGTACTTC	CASSYSRGSSYEQYF
TRBV14	TRBJ2-3	few	NA	TGTGCCAGCAGCCGGGGGGGCACAGATACGCAGTATTTT	CASSRGGTDTQYF
TRBV29-1	TRBJ1-5	NA	NA	TGCAGCGTTAGGGACAACCACAATCAGCCCCAGCATTTT	CSVRDNHNQPQHF
TRBV15	TRBJ1-2	NA	NA	TGTGCCACCAGCTCCCCGGACAGAATCTTCTATGGCTACACCTTC	CATSSPDRIFYGYTF
TRBV25-1	TRBJ2-3	NA	TRBD2	TGTGCCAGCGGGGGACAGCTAGCGGGAGGGGGCACAGATACGCAGTATTTT	CASGGQLAGGGTDTQYF
TRBV11-2	TRBJ1-1	NA	TRBD1	TGTGCCAGCAGCTTAGGACAGGGAGGCACTGAAGCTTTCTTT	CASSLGQGGTEAFF
TRBV29-1	TRBJ1-2	NA	TRBD1	TGCAGCGTTGACAGCCAGGGGGCCACCTCTGGCTACACCTTC	CSVDSQGATSGYTF
TRBV27	TRBJ2-1	NA	TRBD2	TGTGCCAGCACCGGTACTAGCGGGAGGGGCTCCTACAATGAGCAGTTCTTC	CASTGTSGRGSYNEQFF
TRBV5-4	TRBJ2-4	once	NA	TGTGCCAGCAGCTTGTCCGGACCAGCCAAAAACATTCAGTACTTC	CASSLSGPAKNIQYF
TRBV7-6	TRBJ2-7	NA	NA	TGTGCCAGCAGCTTAGCTCACGGGGGCATTTACGAGCAGTACTTC	CASSLAHGGIYEQYF
TRBV6-6	TRBJ2-2	NA	TRBD1	TGTGCCAGCAGTTACGGCAGGGGGCCCGGGGAGCTGTTTTTT	CASSYGRGPGELFF
TRBV9	TRBJ2-3	few	TRBD1	TGTGCCAGCAGCGTAGAAGGGACAGGGGTTTCAGATACGCAGTATTTT	CASSVEGTGVSDTQYF
TRBV18	TRBJ1-1	NA	TRBD1	TGTGCCAGCTCGCCGTTACAGGGGGCAGGTGAAGCTTTCTTT	CASSPLQGAGEAFF
TRBV10-3	TRBJ1-1	NA	NA	TGTGCCATCAGCCACTCGACAGGGAACACTGAAGCTTTCTTT	CAISHSTGNTEAFF
TRBV10-3	TRBJ1-2	few	TRBD1	TGTGCCATCAGGGCCGGGACAGATGATGGCTACACCTTC	CAIRAGTDDGYTF
TRBV28	TRBJ2-5	NA	NA	TGTGCCAGCAGTTTGACACACCGGGAGACCCAGTACTTC	CASSLTHRETQYF
TRBV11-3	TRBJ1-1	NA	NA	TGTGCCAGCAGCTTAGGAGGGAAGAACACTGAAGCTTTCTTT	CASSLGGKNTEAFF
TRBV11-2	TRBJ1-5	NA	NA	TGTGCCAGCAGCTTATTCGGGGGGCCGGGGGTCAATCAGCCCCAGCATTTT	CASSLFGGPGVNQPQHF
TRBV25-1	TRBJ1-1	NA	TRBD1	TGTGCCACCAGACAGGGAGTTATGAACACTGAAGCTTTCTTT	CATRQGVMNTEAFF
TRBV5-1	TRBJ2-7	NA	TRBD1	TGCGCCAGCAGCTTGGCCTCTCAGGGGGCGCCCTACGAGCAGTACTTC	CASSLASQGAPYEQYF
TRBV25-1	TRBJ2-7	NA	NA	TGTGCCAGCAGTCGGGGAGGGGGCTCCTACGAGCAGTACTTC	CASSRGGGSYEQYF
TRBV2	TRBJ1-5	few	TRBD1	TGTGCCAGCAAGAGACAGGGAGATCAGCCCCAGCATTTT	CASKRQGDQPQHF
TRBV30	TRBJ1-5	NA	TRBD1	TGTGCCTGGAGTGTGTGTCGGGACAGGGTTTGCAATCAGCCCCAGCATTTT	CAWSVCRDRVCNQPQHF
TRBV27	TRBJ1-5	NA	TRBD1	TGTGCCAGCAGAAGACAGGGGGTGGTTTTGCCCCAGCATTTT	CASRRQGVVLPQHF
TRBV27	TRBJ2-1	NA	TRBD2	TGTGCCAGCAGTTTATTCGGACGTTTTGGGACTAGCGACCACAATGAGCAGTTCTTC	CASSLFGRFGTSDHNEQFF
TRBV5-1	TRBJ2-5	NA	NA	TGCGCCAGCAGCTTGGCCTTGGAGGAGACCCAGTACTTC	CASSLALEETQYF
TRBV7-6	TRBJ2-3	NA	NA	TGTGCCAGCAGCCAACCCGGGAGTCCAAGTGCAGACACGCAGTATTTT	CASSQPGSPSADTQYF